One and the same sample provided the 8 T cell receptor beta chains below, sequenced in a study of blood T cell repertoires in COVID-19. TCRdb keeps only in-frame clones here, not all; method: immunoSEQ multiplex PCR. The sample holds around 300,000 clones, around 89% seen once. Material: PBMCs or T cells enriched from blood (not recorded which). The receptors here all came from a woman aged 60 to 75 in a cohort exposed to, infected with or recovered from COVID-19 (not recorded which).

This clone was detected only once. This chain connects TRBV7-2 to TRBJ2-6, with D perhaps matching TRBD2 (5 bases). The CDR3 is made up of 19 amino acids. The germline CDR1 and CDR2 sequences are SGHTA and FQGNSA. V was clipped by 1 base and J by 1 base, with 17 bases between them. DNA of the CDR3: TGTGCCAGCAGCTTAGTAGGTCGATCGAGGGCATCTGGGGCCAACGTCCTGACTTTC. As protein: CASSLVGRSRASGANVLTF.

The chain is built from TRBV7-8 and TRBJ1-3; possibly TRBD1 for D (5 bases). The CDR3 extends over 21 amino acids. Trimming cost V 3 bases and J 0 bases, with 27 bases left between them. In germline, CDR1 is SGHVS, CDR2 FQNEAQ. The CDR3 DNA follows: TGTGCCAGCAGCTTTGAGTACTGGGGGGGAAGCAAATCGAACTCTGGAAACACCATATATTTT. It specifies CASSFEYWGGSKSNSGNTIYF.

This clone occurred once. The V call is TRBV28, the J call TRBJ2-2; 8 nucleotides agree with TRBD1. The CDR3 runs to 15 residues. Germline loops: CDR1 MDHEN, CDR2 SYDVKM. The J segment lost 1 base and the V segment lost 5 bases, leaving 3 bases of the junction unmatched. CDR3 sequence (DNA): TGTGCCAGCAGTCCCGGGACAGGGAACACCGGGGAGCTGTTTTTT. This translates into CASSPGTGNTGELFF.

The chain combines TRBV24-1 with TRBJ2-3, with unresolved D. V gave up 0 bases and J gave up 0 bases, with 3 bases separating them. Germline V gene lookup returns CDR1 KGHDR and CDR2 SFDVKD. CDR3 size: 14 residues. The CDR3 loop reads CATSDLASTDTQYF. The CDR3 region has the DNA TGTGCCACCAGTGATTTGGCGAGCACAGATACGCAGTATTTT.

The chain is built from TRBV19 and TRBJ1-5; 7 bases map to TRBD1. With 3 bases clipped from V and 0 bases from J, the junction kept 5 bases outside the gene matches. Germline CDR1 is LNHDA and CDR2 is SQIVND (reference sequence). This CDR3 contains 16 residues. This CDR3 is CASSMGTDNSNQPQHF. For the CDR3, the DNA is TGTGCCAGTAGTATGGGGACAGACAATAGCAATCAGCCCCAGCATTTT.

J is TRBJ2-1 and V is TRBV7-3; 9 bases are shared with TRBD1. V shed 4 bases, J shed 3 bases, and the junction held 7 bases outside the gene matches. Germline CDR1 SGHTA, CDR2 FQGTGA. The CDR3 has 16 residues. CDR3 nucleotides: TGTGCCAGCAGCTCAGAACCGGGACAGGGCTACAATGAGCAGTTCTTC. This codes for CASSSEPGQGYNEQFF. Using reference TRBV7-3 and TRBJ2-1 for the parts outside the CDR3, the full variable domain is GAGVSQTPSNKVTEKGKYVELRCDPISGHTALYWYRQSLGQGPEFLIYFQGTGAADDSGLPNDRFFAVRPEGSVSTLKIQRTERGDSAVYLCASSSEPGQGYNEQFFGPGTRLTVL.

The chain combines TRBV7-8 with TRBJ2-7; TRBD2 matches at 7 bases. Germline trimming cut 5 bases from V and 4 bases from J; bases unmatched to any gene: 11. This CDR3 region has 15 residues. CDR1 and CDR2 (germline): SGHVS, FQNEAQ. The CDR3 DNA follows: TGTGCCAGCAGCCCCCCTAGCGGTCTTACTTACGAGCAGTACTTC. It translates to CASSPPSGLTYEQYF.

This clone was observed once. This rearrangement joins TRBV2 to TRBJ1-2; D perhaps matches TRBD1 (5 bases). CDR1 and CDR2 from the germline V gene are SNHLY and FYNNEI. The CDR3 is 15 amino acids. Trimming cost V 3 bases and J 0 bases, with 11 bases left between them. This CDR3 is CASSDNRRANYGYTF. The CDR3 nucleotides read TGTGCCAGCAGTGACAACAGGAGAGCTAACTATGGCTACACCTTC.